The 5 T cell receptor beta chains below all came from one sample that was sequenced in a study of blood T cell repertoires in COVID-19. Some clones are missing from TCRdb's copy, which holds only in-frame ones; the method was immunoSEQ multiplex PCR. In the table there are more than 200,000 clones, 88% of which are singletons. Sequencing was done on a sample of PBMCs or T cells enriched from blood (not recorded which). All receptors derive from a woman aged 30 to 39 who had been exposed to COVID-19.

The chain has TRBV5-5 and TRBJ1-2; D call uncertain. CDR1 and CDR2 from the germline V gene are SGHKS and YYEKEE (reference sequence). Trimming left V 5 bases short and J 6 bases short, with 26 bases between. This CDR3 has 17 residues. CDR3 DNA sequence: TGTGCCAGCAGACGTTCCCGGGCCACCGAACGGCGGGATGGCTACACCTTC. Encoded protein: CASRRSRATERRDGYTF.

The chain recombines TRBV12-3 or TRBV12-4 with TRBJ1-1; D gene uncertain. This CDR3 has 13 residues. V lost 2 bases to trimming and J lost 1 base, with 5 bases between them. In DNA, the CDR3 is TGTGCCAGCAGTTTAATTAGGAACACTGAAGCTTTCTTT. Translating gives CASSLIRNTEAFF.

The chain has TRBV6-1 and TRBJ2-2, with 7 bases fitting TRBD2. Germline V CDR1 and CDR2: MNHNS, SASEGT. V lost 0 bases and J lost 1; bases outside the gene matches: 8. The CDR3 consists of 18 residues. CDR3 sequence (DNA): TGTGCCAGCAGTGAAGCGCTTGGAGCGGGGCTGAACACCGGGGAGCTGTTTTTT. Its translation: CASSEALGAGLNTGELFF.

This chain connects TRBV2 to TRBJ2-1; 9 nucleotides align to TRBD2. The V gene end was trimmed by 8 bases and the J gene end by 6 bases; junction bases not matched to a gene: 11. The CDR3 covers 15 residues. Germline V gene lookup returns CDR1 SNHLY and CDR2 FYNNEI. CDR3 DNA: TGTGCCAGCGGAAATAGCGGGGGACCGGCCAATGAGCAGTTCTTC. It codes for CASGNSGGPANEQFF.

The CDR3 nucleotides are TGTGCCAGCAGCTTAAGGACTAGCGGGAGGGTTGCGCAGTATTTT. Its translation: CASSLRTSGRVAQYF. The V gene is TRBV7-9, the J gene TRBJ2-3, with 15 bases lining up with TRBD2. This CDR3 region has 15 residues. Unmatched junction bases numbered 4, after V lost 2 bases and J lost 10 bases. The germline CDR1 and CDR2 sequences are SEHNR and FQNEAQ (reference sequence).